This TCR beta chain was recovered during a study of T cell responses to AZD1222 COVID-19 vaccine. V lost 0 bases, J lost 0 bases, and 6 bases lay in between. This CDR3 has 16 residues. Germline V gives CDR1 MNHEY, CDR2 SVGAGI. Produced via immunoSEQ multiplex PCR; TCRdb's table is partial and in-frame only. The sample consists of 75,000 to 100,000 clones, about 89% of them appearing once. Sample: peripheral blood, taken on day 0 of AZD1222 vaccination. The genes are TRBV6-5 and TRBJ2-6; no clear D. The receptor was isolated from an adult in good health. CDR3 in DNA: TGTGCCAGCAGTTACTCAGGTAGCTCTGGGGCCAACGTCCTGACTTTC. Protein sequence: CASSYSGSSGANVLTF.